This T cell receptor beta chain was retrieved from a study of blood T cell repertoires in COVID-19 (dated by TCRdb to the early 2020s). In terms of the full investigation: Samples covering the acute and convalescent phases of COVID-19 were provided by collaborators in the United States, Italy and Spain. The material from the prospective study consisted of cDNA or gDNA derived from T cells, B-cell-depleted T cells, or PBMCs. Subjects who had been exposed to COVID-19, were actively infected with it, or had recovered from it provided the deeply sampled blood TCRbeta repertoires that made up the dataset. The repertoires were released in a freely available public database intended as a resource for research on the immune response to SARS-CoV-2. Samples came from the ongoing ImmuneRACE study (first 160 participants) plus 1,254 subjects from 6 global collaborators. Sample metadata almost always included a de-identified subject ID, COVID-19 status, age in years and sex. HLA class I and class II types, where available, came from metadata supplied by the sample provider rather than from assay-based typing.

On this clone: It has no known antigen specificity. No much larger clonotype is one base removed from it; base qualities were not supplied.

The collaborating institutions used their own protocols to collect whole blood in K2EDTA tubes. For TCRbeta analysis, collaborators shipped samples in one of three forms: frozen whole blood, isolated PBMCs, or DNA extracted from either of those sample types. From the germline V gene, CDR1 is KGHSH and CDR2 is LQKENI. The CDR3 runs 15 amino acids, cysteine and phenylalanine included. The entry retains the CDR3 DNA only, 45 bases that are in frame from base 1. V is cut by 5 bases and J by 2 bases, and the space between the germline ends is 14 bases. What the work shows at the level of the full study, not this receptor alone: How much clinical and demographic metadata was included differed by source and by participant, and the metadata was provided uncurated.

TCRbeta CDR3 regions were amplified from genomic DNA using the immunoSEQ Assay, a bias-controlled multiplex PCR. As for how the authors treated the data: The number of nucleated cells in each sample was estimated from the amplification of reference gene primers within the assay. Sequence reads were collapsed and filtered to measure the absolute abundance of every unique TCRbeta CDR3 rearrangement. For each sample, productive Simpson clonality was calculated as the square root of Simpson's diversity index over productive rearrangements. The table comes from immuneACCESS by way of TCRdb, which keeps in-frame sequences with V and J called. Part of the clones is missing from these tables; in studies checked, under half for an unresolved V gene and the rest for unknown reasons. V and J calls and clone size are those listed in that table; D and trimming were worked out from the DNA. In all, the sample holds under 85,000 clones, and approximately 83% of those were seen once. Approximately 12% of the sample rests with the top ten.

The chain is made from TRBV18 and TRBJ2-3; a weak D assignment points to TRBD2 (6 bases agree). Sequencing was done on a sample of peripheral blood. This clonotype originated in a human donor in a cohort sampled during active COVID-19. For the CDR3, the sequence is CASSAQGGPTDTQYF. Read as DNA, the sequence is TGTGCCAGCTCAGCACAAGGAGGGCCCACAGATACGCAGTATTTT.